One T cell receptor (beta chain) is described in this entry. The data were obtained in a study of control samples from healthy donors and cancer patients. Germline CDR1 is GTSNPN and CDR2 is SVGIG (reference sequence). V dropped 2 bases and J dropped 2 bases, with 7 bases sitting between them. The CDR3 length is 13 residues. Sequenced by immunoSEQ multiplex PCR; TCRdb stores in-frame clones only, minus some. The table records about 140,000 clones, approximately 86% of them present only once. The specimen sequenced was blood. The receptor was derived from a woman under 40 in good health. The V call is TRBV30, the J call TRBJ1-5, with D uncertain. CDR3 sequence (DNA): TGTGCCTGGAGTACGAGGGGCAATCAGCCCCAGCATTTT. This sequence encodes CAWSTRGNQPQHF.